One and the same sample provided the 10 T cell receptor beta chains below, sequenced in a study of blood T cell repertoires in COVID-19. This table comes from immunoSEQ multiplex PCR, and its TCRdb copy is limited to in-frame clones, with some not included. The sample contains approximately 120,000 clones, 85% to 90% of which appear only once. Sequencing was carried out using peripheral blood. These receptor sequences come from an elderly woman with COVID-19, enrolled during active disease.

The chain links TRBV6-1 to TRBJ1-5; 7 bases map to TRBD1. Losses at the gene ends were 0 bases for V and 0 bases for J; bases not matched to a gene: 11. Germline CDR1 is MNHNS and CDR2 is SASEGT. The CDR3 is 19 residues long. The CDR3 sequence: CASSEAFGTAQDSNQPQHF. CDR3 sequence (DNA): TGTGCCAGCAGTGAAGCGTTCGGGACAGCCCAAGATAGCAATCAGCCCCAGCATTTT.

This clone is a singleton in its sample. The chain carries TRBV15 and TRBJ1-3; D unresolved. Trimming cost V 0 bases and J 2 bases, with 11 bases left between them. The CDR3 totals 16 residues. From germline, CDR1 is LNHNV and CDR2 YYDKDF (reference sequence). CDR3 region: CATSRDYEVTGNTIYF. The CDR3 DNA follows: TGTGCCACCAGCAGAGATTACGAGGTCACTGGAAACACCATATATTTT.

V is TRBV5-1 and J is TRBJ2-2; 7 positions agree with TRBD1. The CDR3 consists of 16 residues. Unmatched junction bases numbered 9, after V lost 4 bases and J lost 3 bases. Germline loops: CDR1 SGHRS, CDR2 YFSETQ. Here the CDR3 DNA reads TGCGCCAGCAGCCCGGGACAGCCAAAGGACACCGGGGAGCTGTTTTTT. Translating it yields CASSPGQPKDTGELFF.

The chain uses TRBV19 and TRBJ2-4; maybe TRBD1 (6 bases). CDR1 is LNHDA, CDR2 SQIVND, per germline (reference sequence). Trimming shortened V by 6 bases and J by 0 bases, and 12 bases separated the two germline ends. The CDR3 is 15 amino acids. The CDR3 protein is CASRGQNLAKNIQYF. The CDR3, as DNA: TGTGCCAGTAGAGGACAGAACTTAGCCAAAAACATTCAGTACTTC.

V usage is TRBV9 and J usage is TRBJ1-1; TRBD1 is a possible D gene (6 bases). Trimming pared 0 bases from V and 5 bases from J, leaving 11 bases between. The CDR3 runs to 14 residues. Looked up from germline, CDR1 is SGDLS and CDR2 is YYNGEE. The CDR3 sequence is CASSVAGTWTEAFF. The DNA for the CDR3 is TGTGCCAGCAGCGTAGCCGGGACATGGACTGAAGCTTTCTTT.

CDR3 sequence reads: CASRTGDLNTEAFF. CDR3 coding DNA: TGTGCCAGCAGAACAGGGGACCTGAACACTGAAGCTTTCTTT. The chain has TRBV6-6 and TRBJ1-1, with 7 bases matching TRBD1. With 6 bases clipped from V and 0 bases from J, the junction kept 4 bases outside the gene matches. From germline, CDR1 is MNHNY and CDR2 SVGAGI (reference sequence). This CDR3 contains 14 residues.

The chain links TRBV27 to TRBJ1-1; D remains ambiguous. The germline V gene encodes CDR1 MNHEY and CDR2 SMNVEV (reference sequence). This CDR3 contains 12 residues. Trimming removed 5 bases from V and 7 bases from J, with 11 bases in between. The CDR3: CASSHHDSEAFF. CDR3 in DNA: TGTGCCAGCAGTCACCATGATAGTGAAGCTTTCTTT.

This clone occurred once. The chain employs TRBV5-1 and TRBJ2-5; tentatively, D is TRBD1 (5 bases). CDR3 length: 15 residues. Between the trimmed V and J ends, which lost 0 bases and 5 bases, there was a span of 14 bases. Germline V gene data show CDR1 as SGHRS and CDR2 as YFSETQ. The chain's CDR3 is CASSLGTAGKETQYF. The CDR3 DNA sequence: TGCGCCAGCAGCTTGGGTACGGCAGGGAAGGAGACCCAGTACTTC. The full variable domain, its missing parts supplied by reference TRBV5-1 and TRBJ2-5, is KAGVTQTPRYLIKTRGQQVTLSCSPISGHRSVSWYQQTPGQGLQFLFEYFSETQRNKGNFPGRFSGRQFSNSRSEMNVSTLELGDSALYLCASSLGTAGKETQYFGPGTRLLVL.

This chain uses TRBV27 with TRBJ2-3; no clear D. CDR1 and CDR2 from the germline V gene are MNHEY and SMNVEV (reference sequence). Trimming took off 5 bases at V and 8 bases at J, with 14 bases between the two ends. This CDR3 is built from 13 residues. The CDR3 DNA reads TGTGCCAGCAGTACCGATCGTTCCGGTACGCAGTATTTT. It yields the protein CASSTDRSGTQYF.

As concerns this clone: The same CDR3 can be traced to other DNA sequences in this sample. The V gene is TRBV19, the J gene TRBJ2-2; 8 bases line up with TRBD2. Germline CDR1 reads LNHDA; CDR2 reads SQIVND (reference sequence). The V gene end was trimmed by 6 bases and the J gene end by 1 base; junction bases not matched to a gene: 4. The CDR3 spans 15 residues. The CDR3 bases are TGTGCCAGTAGAAAAACTAGCGGGAACACCGGGGAGCTGTTTTTT. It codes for CASRKTSGNTGELFF.